This TCR beta chain was recovered during a study of vaccination and CD4 T cells after COVID-19. Study in general: Once diagnosed, patients had post-COVID samples drawn a median 101 days later (range 35 to 161).

Study conclusions and caveats: The study found median SARS-CoV-2-reactive clonotypes rising from 21 to 38, not significantly. For convalescent patients, 304 of the 307 vaccine-specific clones analyzed were classified as spike mono-reactive.

The treatment here: roughly nine-day PBMC culture with coronavirus spike peptide pools or control peptides (ViraFEST assay). Pre-COVID-19 pandemic sampling (2011-2018) yielded the unexposed donor's CD4+ T cells. About this clonotype itself: No antigen is known for it.

Cultured CD4+ T-cell DNA underwent Oncomine TCR Beta short-read sequencing. Someone extracted genomic DNA from cultured CD4+ T cells. TCRdb redid the calling of the PCR reads with MiXCR, one entry per CDR3 protein. The top ten hold approximately 47% of the sample, which has roughly 5,700 distinct CDR3 sequences, around 42% seen once. After removal of 6 bases from V and 7 bases from J, the junction contained 15 bases not matched to a gene. Germline assignment: CDR1 DFQATT and CDR2 SNEGSKA (reference sequence). This CDR3 is built from 16 residues. The chain recombines TRBV20-1 with TRBJ1-6; 7 positions agree with TRBD1. The receptor comes from a human donor in good health. Input material: CD4+ T cells from blood, cultured in vitro. This CDR3 is CSAPGGSPGPNSPLHF. CDR3 nucleotides: TGCAGTGCCCCAGGGGGGAGTCCGGGGCCCAATTCACCCCTCCACTTT.